The clone carrying this T cell receptor (beta chain) was counted only a few times. Its antigen is not known. A J-beta primer mix and a sample-barcoded 5' primer were used in a second PCR of about 7 to 12 cycles. TCRdb itself ran the 5' RACE reads through MiXCR, one entry per CDR3 protein. The sample includes more than 650,000 distinct CDR3 sequences, about 53% of them seen just once. The length of the CDR3 is 14 residues. The germline V gene encodes CDR1 ENHRY and CDR2 SYGVKD. This sample is drawn from a study of blood T cells in healthy people across ages. The study's findings and limits: Estimated diversity that came from one million T cells was considered an underestimate.

The receptor comes from a man older than 75 in good health. The sample taken for sequencing was blood. The chain carries TRBV10-3 and TRBJ2-5, with 8 positions matching TRBD2. The DNA end is a closer match to TRBJ2-7, so the J assignment may be wrong. The CDR3 spells CAISEGLAAGEQYF. The CDR3 DNA sequence: TGTGCCATCAGTGAGGGACTAGCTGCCGGCGAGCAGTACTTC.